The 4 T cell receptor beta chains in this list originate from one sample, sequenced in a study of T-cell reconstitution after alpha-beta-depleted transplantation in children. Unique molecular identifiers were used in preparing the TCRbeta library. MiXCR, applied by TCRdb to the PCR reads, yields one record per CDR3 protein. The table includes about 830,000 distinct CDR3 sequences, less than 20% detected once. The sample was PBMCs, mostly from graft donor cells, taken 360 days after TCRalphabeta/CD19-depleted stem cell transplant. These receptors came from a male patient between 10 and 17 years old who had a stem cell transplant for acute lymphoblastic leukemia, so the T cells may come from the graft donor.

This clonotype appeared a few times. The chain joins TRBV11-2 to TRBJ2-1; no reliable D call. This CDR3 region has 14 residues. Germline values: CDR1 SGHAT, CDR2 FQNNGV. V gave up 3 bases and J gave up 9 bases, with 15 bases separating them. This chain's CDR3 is CASSFNNLWREQFF. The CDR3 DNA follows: TGTGCCAGCAGCTTTAACAACCTCTGGCGTGAGCAGTTCTTC.

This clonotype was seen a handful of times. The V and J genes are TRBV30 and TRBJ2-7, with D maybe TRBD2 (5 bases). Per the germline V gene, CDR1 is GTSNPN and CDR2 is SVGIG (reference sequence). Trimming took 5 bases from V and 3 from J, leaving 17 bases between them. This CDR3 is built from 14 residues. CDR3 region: CAWEEVAVIYEQYF. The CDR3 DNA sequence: TGTGCCTGGGAGGAGGTTGCAGTAATCTACGAGCAGTACTTC.

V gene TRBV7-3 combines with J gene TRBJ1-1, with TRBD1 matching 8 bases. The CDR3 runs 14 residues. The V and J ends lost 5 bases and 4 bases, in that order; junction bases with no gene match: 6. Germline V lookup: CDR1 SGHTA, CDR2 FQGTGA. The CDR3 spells CASSTADRATEAFF. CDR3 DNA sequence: TGTGCCAGCAGCACCGCGGACAGGGCCACTGAAGCTTTCTTT.

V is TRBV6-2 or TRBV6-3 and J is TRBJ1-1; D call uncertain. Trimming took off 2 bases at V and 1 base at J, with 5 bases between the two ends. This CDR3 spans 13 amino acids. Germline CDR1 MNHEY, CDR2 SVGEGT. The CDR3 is CASSYPENTEAFF. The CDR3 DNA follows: TGTGCCAGCAGTTACCCGGAGAACACTGAAGCTTTCTTT.